Each of the 25 T cell receptor beta chains below was sequenced from the same sample in a study of CD4 and CD8 cells across lung adenocarcinoma regions. TCRdb redid the calling of the PCR reads with MiXCR, one entry per CDR3 protein. This table has around 19,000 distinct CDR3 sequences, approximately 52% appearing once. Sample: CD8+ T cells from the center of a lung tumor. All receptors come from a female donor with lung adenocarcinoma. The CD4 and CD8 labels of this study may be unreliable.

CDR3 sequence (DNA): TGTGCCATAAGACTAGGGGCTTACGAGCAGTACTTC. It yields the protein CAIRLGAYEQYF. The chain is built from TRBV6-1 and TRBJ2-7, with a possible D match to TRBD2 (6 bases). The CDR3 covers 12 residues. The ends were cut back, 10 bases at V and 4 bases at J, with 14 bases in the middle. The germline V gene has CDR1 MNHNS and CDR2 SASEGT.

The rearrangement uses TRBV6-1 and TRBJ2-5; TRBD1 might be the D (6 bases). CDR1 is MNHNS, CDR2 SASEGT, per germline. CDR3 size: 14 residues. V was cut by 11 bases and J by 0 bases, with 16 bases left in between. CDR3 amino acids: CAGIGGRDQETQYF. CDR3 nucleotides: TGTGCCGGCATTGGGGGCCGTGACCAAGAGACCCAGTACTTC.

This clonotype has ten or more counts. This sequence joins TRBV30 and TRBJ2-1; TRBD2 matches 9 bases. There are 13 residues in the CDR3. V lost 3 bases and J lost 7; bases outside the gene matches: 4. CDR1 is GTSNPN and CDR2 is SVGIG in the germline V gene (reference sequence). CDR3 sequence: CAWSPSGINEQFF. CDR3 sequence (DNA): TGTGCCTGGAGCCCTAGCGGGATTAATGAGCAGTTCTTC.

This clonotype was picked up one time. A junction boundary mismatches the germline segment, possibly from a read error. The chain recombines TRBV27 with TRBJ2-5, with D perhaps given as TRBD1 or TRBD2 (5 bases each). CDR3 length equals 15 residues. Germline V gene data show CDR1 as MNHEY and CDR2 as SMNVEV (reference sequence). CDR3 in amino acids: CSSGTRGSDKDTQYF. DNA of the CDR3: TGTTCCAGCGGTACCCGGGGCAGTGACAAAGATACCCAGTACTTC.

The chain's CDR3 is CASSELAVPSEQYF. The CDR3 DNA sequence: TGTGCCAGCAGTGAATTAGCGGTTCCTAGCGAGCAGTACTTC. The chain recombines TRBV6-1 with TRBJ2-5; maybe TRBD2 (6 bases). The DNA end is a closer match to TRBJ2-7, so the J assignment may be wrong. This CDR3 is built from 14 residues. Per germline, CDR1 MNHNS and CDR2 SASEGT.

This clonotype is medium-sized (0.01 to 0.1%) in the sample. This CDR3 is CASSESFRDHEQFF. Here the CDR3 DNA reads TGCGCCAGCAGTGAGTCCTTCAGGGACCATGAGCAGTTCTTC. This sequence joins TRBV10-1 and TRBJ2-1; D possibly uses TRBD1 or TRBD2 (5 bases each). The ends were cut back, 0 bases at V and 8 bases at J, with 11 bases in the middle. Per the germline V gene, CDR1 is WNHNN and CDR2 is SYGVQD (reference sequence). The CDR3 loop spans 14 amino acids.

The chain couples TRBV6-1 to TRBJ2-3; 11 positions agree with TRBD2. Losses at the gene ends were 4 bases for V and 2 bases for J; bases not matched to a gene: 11. The CDR3 is 18 amino acids. Germline V CDR1 and CDR2: MNHNS, SASEGT. The CDR3 reads CASSATSGAPILTDTQYF. In DNA, the CDR3 is TGTGCCAGCAGTGCGACTAGCGGGGCACCCATACTCACAGATACGCAGTATTTT.

The sample holds many counts of this clonotype. The chain is built from TRBV28 and TRBJ1-6, with 8 bases that match TRBD1. The germline CDR1 and CDR2 sequences are MDHEN and SYDVKM. The CDR3 length is 19 residues. With 4 bases clipped from V and 1 base from J, the junction kept 12 bases outside the gene matches. CDR3 bases: TGTGCCAGCAGTTCCATAGGACAGGGTCAAGATTCCTATAATTCACCCCTCCACTTT. Encoded protein: CASSSIGQGQDSYNSPLHF.

As to this clonotype: The junction differs from germline at one of its ends, possibly a read error. The gene calls are TRBV6-5 and TRBJ2-1; tentative D call: TRBD1 (6 bases). The CDR3 loop spans 13 amino acids. Germline V gene lookup returns CDR1 MNHEY and CDR2 SVGAGI. CDR3 DNA sequence: TGTGCCAGCAGTCACAATACCGGGGCAGGGGAGTACTTC. It is translated as CASSHNTGAGEYF.

This clonotype has a count of ten or more. The chain carries TRBV27 and TRBJ1-5; no firm D call. Per the germline V gene, CDR1 is MNHEY and CDR2 is SMNVEV (reference sequence). The CDR3 runs to 14 residues. V gave up 6 bases and J gave up 2 bases, with 11 bases separating them. CDR3 amino acids: CASRRLSGNQPQHF. The CDR3 region has the DNA TGTGCCAGCAGACGTTTATCGGGCAATCAGCCCCAGCATTTT.

This clonotype was recorded a few times. The germline gene is not matched at one end of the junction; a read error may be the cause. The CDR3 protein is CASSEGGGSGGTQYF. CDR3 bases: TGTGCCAGCAGCGAAGGAGGAGGGTCGGGTGGGACCCAGTACTTC. The J gene is TRBJ2-1, the V gene TRBV6-1; TRBD2 is a possible D gene (6 bases). The J call could be wrong; TRBJ2-5 is a better fit for the DNA end. The CDR3 sequence is 15 residues long. CDR1 is MNHNS, CDR2 SASEGT, per germline.

The V call is TRBV6-1, the J call TRBJ2-3; tentative D call: TRBD2 (7 bases). Germline-derived CDR1 and CDR2 are MNHNS and SASEGT. The CDR3 contains 15 residues. The V end lost 9 bases, the J end lost 1 base, and 17 bases lay between the germline ends. CDR3 region: CARGGGGWGTDTQYF. The CDR3 DNA sequence: TGTGCCAGGGGGGGGGGGGGCTGGGGCACAGATACGCAGTATTTT.

This clonotype was counted a single time. V and J are TRBV29-1 and TRBJ2-1; a possible D gene is TRBD2 (6 bases). V was trimmed by 8 bases and J by 0 bases, leaving 20 bases between them. This CDR3 comprises 16 residues. Per the germline V gene, CDR1 is SQVTM and CDR2 is ANQGSEA. The CDR3 protein is CSLIIAEASSYNEQFF. CDR3 coding DNA: TGCAGCCTTATAATAGCGGAGGCCAGCTCCTACAATGAGCAGTTCTTC.

In its sample, this clonotype was seen many times. The rearrangement links TRBV5-1 to TRBJ2-3; D is unclear. The CDR3 extends over 13 amino acids. Looked up from germline, CDR1 is SGHRS and CDR2 is YFSETQ. Trimming pared 4 bases from V and 4 bases from J, leaving 10 bases between. CDR3 sequence reads: CASSPHVPDTQYF. CDR3 DNA: TGCGCCAGCAGCCCTCACGTCCCAGATACGCAGTATTTT.

A note on this clonotype: A much larger clone is a single base away; this may be a read error. The V and J genes are TRBV6-5 and TRBJ2-3, with D tentatively TRBD2 (6 bases). The J call may not be correct, given that the DNA end is closer to TRBJ2-7. The germline gives CDR1 MNHEY, CDR2 SVGAGI. The CDR3 has 15 residues. DNA of the CDR3: TGTGCCAGCAGCCTGGACGGACGGACTAATAATGAGCAGTACTTC. This gives the protein CASSLDGRTNNEQYF.

The chain joins TRBV4-1 to TRBJ2-3; tentatively, D is TRBD1 or TRBD2 (5 bases each). Trimming removed 11 bases from V and 6 bases from J, with 24 bases in between. CDR3 length: 15 amino acids. Germline loops: CDR1 MGHRA, CDR2 YSYEKL. CDR3 coding DNA: TGCGCCCTCGGCCTACAGGACTCGAACACCGATACGCAGTATTTT. Protein sequence: CALGLQDSNTDTQYF.

This clonotype was picked up one time. The J gene is TRBJ2-4, the V gene TRBV6-1; D may be TRBD1 or TRBD2 (5 bases each). Trimming shortened V by 11 bases and J by 13 bases, and 27 bases separated the two germline ends. The length of the CDR3 is 14 residues. Germline V gene data show CDR1 as MNHNS and CDR2 as SASEGT. CDR3 sequence: CAAKGPGQGEIQYF. The CDR3, as DNA: TGTGCCGCCAAGGGCCCGGGTCAGGGAGAGATCCAGTACTTC.

This clonotype showed up just a few times. The V and J genes are TRBV27 and TRBJ2-1; D is tentatively TRBD1 or TRBD2 (5 bases each). V lost 3 bases, J lost 1 base, and 22 bases lay in between. Per germline, CDR1 MNHEY and CDR2 SMNVEV (reference sequence). The CDR3 sequence is 19 residues long. This CDR3 is CASSFRGGRQSYSYNEQFF. CDR3 coding DNA: TGTGCCAGCAGTTTTAGGGGTGGGAGACAATCTTATTCCTACAATGAGCAGTTCTTC.

This clonotype was detected many times. The J gene is TRBJ1-4, the V gene TRBV6-1, with D perhaps TRBD1 (6 bases). This CDR3 spans 16 amino acids. V was clipped by 4 bases and J by 5 bases, with 17 bases between them. CDR1 and CDR2 from the germline V gene are MNHNS and SASEGT. CDR3 DNA: TGTGCCAGCAGTGGGGGGGGAGTAAGGGGGAATGAAAAACTGTTTTTT. This codes for CASSGGGVRGNEKLFF.

V and J are TRBV6-1 and TRBJ2-2; possibly TRBD2 for D (5 bases). The length of the CDR3 is 17 residues. CDR1 is MNHNS and CDR2 is SASEGT in the germline V gene. Trimming took off 6 bases at V and 16 bases at J, with 33 bases between the two ends. The CDR3 DNA is TGTGCCAGCAGCCCCGCCCCTTGGGGTTTGAACACCGGGAAGCAGTTTTTT. It codes for CASSPAPWGLNTGKQFF.

This clonotype has a count of ten or more. The junction shows a germline mismatch at one end, possibly a read error. CDR3 in amino acids: CASSLARAGGRGGETQYF. CDR3 coding DNA: TGTGCTAGCAGCTTAGCGAGGGCGGGGGGGCGTGGAGGAGAGACCCAGTACTTC. The V gene is TRBV7-7, the J gene TRBJ2-5; the match to TRBD2 covers 9 bases. Germline assignment: CDR1 SSHAT and CDR2 FNYEAQ (reference sequence). CDR3 length: 18 amino acids.

This clonotype was seen repeatedly, ten times or more. The rearrangement joins TRBV27 to TRBJ1-1; tentative D call: TRBD1 (5 bases). Per the germline V gene, CDR1 is MNHEY and CDR2 is SMNVEV (reference sequence). Trimming shortened V by 6 bases and J by 5 bases, and 16 bases separated the two germline ends. This CDR3 is 14 amino acids long. CDR3 sequence: CASSTQGGETEAFF. The CDR3 nucleotides are TGTGCCAGCAGCACTCAGGGTGGAGAGACTGAAGCTTTCTTT.

Concerning this clonotype itself: Just one base apart from a much larger clone, this may be a read error. The chain combines TRBV5-1 with TRBJ2-1; possible D gene TRBD1, 5 bases. CDR3 length: 14 amino acids. CDR1 and CDR2 (germline): SGHRS, YFSETQ. As DNA, the CDR3 is TGCGCCAACAGCTTGGGGCCAGCCAACAATGAGCAGTTCTTC. Translating it yields CANSLGPANNEQFF.

The chain links TRBV6-1 to TRBJ1-2; no reliable D call. The V gene's germline CDR1 is MNHNS and CDR2 SASEGT. This CDR3 comprises 11 residues. V lost 6 bases and J 1 base, leaving 3 bases between the germline ends. The CDR3: CASRINYGYTF. The CDR3 DNA reads as TGTGCCAGCAGGATTAACTATGGCTACACCTTC.

There are many counts of this clonotype. The genes are TRBV10-2 and TRBJ2-1; 9 nucleotides align to TRBD2. Germline CDR1 and CDR2: WSHSY and SAAADI. The CDR3 extends over 15 amino acids. V lost 6 bases to trimming and J lost 4 bases; unmatched junction nucleotides: 7. CDR3 loop: CASSLSSGDYNEQFF. In DNA, the CDR3 is TGCGCCAGCAGCTTGTCTAGCGGGGATTACAATGAGCAGTTCTTC.